The entry below describes one T cell receptor (beta chain). The antigen is undetermined. The V end lost 11 bases, the J end lost 6 bases, and 19 bases lay between the germline ends. Germline values: CDR1 MNHNS, CDR2 SASEGT. The CDR3 totals 14 residues. The sample originates from a study of identical twins. Notes on the study in general: Alpha sequences out of frame and shared by twins had excess low generation probability. Model-predicted out-of-frame TCR alpha sharing fell below observed values in monozygotic twins.

A universal primer site came from template switching; cDNA carried unique molecular identifiers. TCRdb processed the 5' RACE reads anew with MiXCR; each CDR3 protein has one entry. In the table there are 280,000 or so distinct CDR3 sequences, under 9.5% of which are singletons. This same sample was also taken into another study, of yellow fever vaccine responses in identical twins. This second study notes: Reportedly, twins' vaccine T cell responses looked partly convergent and partly personalized.

The specimen was memory (CD45RO+) T cells sorted from blood. The TCR originated in a woman in her late teens or twenties in good health. The chain has TRBV6-1 and TRBJ2-2, with a possible D match to TRBD1 (5 bases). The CDR3 nucleotides read TGTGCCTCTCAGGGCGTGAAACGGGCCGGGGAGCTGTTTTTT. Its translation: CASQGVKRAGELFF.